This TCR beta chain appears in the sequencing data of a study of OX40 agonist ivuxolimab in advanced cancers. Study at large: Eligibility admitted prior anti-PD-1, anti-PD-L1 or anti-CTLA-4 therapy; about 40% had some.

Sequencing was performed with immunoSEQ multiplex PCR; in TCRdb, only in-frame clones are kept and a portion is missing. The sample comprises 100,000 or so clones, around 85% of which are singletons, and about 0.8% rests with the top ten. V lost 2 bases to trimming and J lost 0 bases, with 7 bases between them. Germline V CDR1 and CDR2: MDHEN, SYDVKM. The CDR3 spans 14 residues. The TCR originated in an adult with an advanced solid tumor such as melanoma, head and neck, liver or kidney cancer. This rearrangement joins TRBV28 to TRBJ1-1; D remains unclear. Specimen: CD4+ or CD8+ T cells sorted from blood, collected in a trial of the OX40 agonist ivuxolimab. CDR3 bases: TGTGCCAGCAGTTTAGTTACGATGAACACTGAAGCTTTCTTT. Its translation is CASSLVTMNTEAFF.